The 17 T cell receptor beta chains given below trace back to one sample, sequenced in a study of early T cells in non-severe SARS-CoV-2 infection. MiXCR was run by TCRdb on the 5' RACE reads, yielding one entry per CDR3 protein. The table records around 56,000 distinct CDR3 sequences, about 12% of them present only once. Sample: whole blood, taken at baseline. The receptors stem from an adult who was a healthcare worker with PCR-confirmed SARS-CoV-2 infection or an uninfected control (not recorded which).

This clonotype was counted only a few times. The chain has TRBV19 and TRBJ1-5, with TRBD1 matching over 11 bases. V was clipped by 5 bases and J by 7 bases; unmatched bases: 13. The CDR3 covers 17 residues. Germline assignment: CDR1 LNHDA and CDR2 SQIVND (reference sequence). CDR3 nucleotides: TGTGCCAGTAGTGACCATGGACAGGGGGCGCATGGGCAGCCCCAGCATTTT. As protein: CASSDHGQGAHGQPQHF.

The sample holds a few counts of this clonotype. For the CDR3, the DNA is TGTGCCAGCAGTTTGAGCCAGAACGAGCAGTACTTC. This encodes CASSLSQNEQYF. The chain recombines TRBV12-3 or TRBV12-4 with TRBJ2-7; D remains unclear. This CDR3 region has 12 residues. Trimming removed 3 bases from V and 5 bases from J, with 8 bases in between.

This clonotype was detected ten times or more. The chain employs TRBV12-3 or TRBV12-4 and TRBJ1-1, with 7 bases identical to TRBD1. The CDR3 extends over 12 amino acids. J gave up 7 bases and V 6 bases, and 5 bases lay outside the gene matches. The CDR3 here is CASSPQGFEAFF. The CDR3 region has the DNA TGTGCCAGCAGCCCACAGGGGTTTGAAGCTTTCTTT.

This clonotype has only a few counts. V gene TRBV5-4 combines with J gene TRBJ1-3, with no clear D. The CDR3 spans 13 residues. Germline loops: CDR1 SGHNT, CDR2 YYREEE (reference sequence). The germline V and J ends were trimmed by 0 bases and 3 bases, with 4 bases remaining between them. Written as DNA, the CDR3 is TGTGCCAGCAGCTTGGCCGGTGGAAACACCATATATTTT. Amino acids: CASSLAGGNTIYF. Full variable domain (outside the CDR3, taken from reference TRBV5-4 and TRBJ1-3): ETGVTQSPTHLIKTRGQQVTLRCSSQSGHNTVSWYQQALGQGPQFIFQYYREEENGRGNFPPRFSGLQFPNYSSELNVNALELDDSALYLCASSLAGGNTIYFGEGSWLTVV.

This clonotype was seen more than once but under ten times. The V and J genes are TRBV4-2 and TRBJ2-3, with 15 nucleotides matching TRBD2. This CDR3 has 16 amino acids. Looked up from germline, CDR1 is LGHNA and CDR2 is YNFKEQ. Trimming removed 1 base from V and 6 bases from J; junction bases left unmatched: 2. The CDR3 DNA follows: TGTGCCAGCAGCCAAGGGACTAGCGGGGGGGCGGATACGCAGTATTTT. This codes for CASSQGTSGGADTQYF.

This clonotype has ten or more counts. The J gene is TRBJ2-7, the V gene TRBV14, with D maybe TRBD1 (5 bases). V lost 0 bases, J lost 5 bases, and 14 bases lay in between. The CDR3 consists of 15 residues. Germline CDR1 reads SGHDN; CDR2 reads FVKESK. The CDR3 spells CASSQDAGRVHEQYF. The CDR3 DNA reads as TGTGCCAGCAGCCAAGATGCCGGCAGGGTCCACGAGCAGTACTTC.

This clonotype was seen more than once but under ten times. The chain links TRBV5-4 to TRBJ1-2; unclear D gene. This CDR3 has 14 amino acids. CDR1 and CDR2 from the germline V gene are SGHNT and YYREEE (reference sequence). V was pared by 0 bases and J by 5 bases, with 11 bases between. CDR3 sequence: CASSLVASLYGYTF. In nucleotides, the CDR3 is TGTGCCAGCAGCTTGGTAGCGAGTCTGTATGGCTACACCTTC. Together with reference TRBV5-4 and TRBJ1-2, the CDR3 gives the full variable domain: ETGVTQSPTHLIKTRGQQVTLRCSSQSGHNTVSWYQQALGQGPQFIFQYYREEENGRGNFPPRFSGLQFPNYSSELNVNALELDDSALYLCASSLVASLYGYTFGSGTRLTVV.

This clonotype was detected only a few times. The V gene is TRBV7-2, the J gene TRBJ2-3, with 12 bases lining up with TRBD1. Losses at the gene ends were 2 bases for V and 3 bases for J; bases not matched to a gene: 9. Germline CDR1 SGHTA, CDR2 FQGNSA. The CDR3 length is 18 residues. The CDR3 DNA reads as TGTGCCAGCAGCTTAAGGGACAGGGGGCTCGGTAAAACAGATACGCAGTATTTT. The encoded protein is CASSLRDRGLGKTDTQYF.

J is TRBJ2-3 and V is TRBV30; D gene ambiguous. Germline V gene data show CDR1 as GTSNPN and CDR2 as SVGIG (reference sequence). CDR3 length: 13 amino acids. V was trimmed by 4 bases and J by 5 bases, leaving 13 bases between them. CDR3: CAWNGAGLDTQYF. CDR3 DNA: TGTGCCTGGAATGGAGCCGGCCTAGATACGCAGTATTTT.

This clonotype was seen more than once but under ten times. The chain links TRBV28 to TRBJ1-1; 8 bases match TRBD1. V shed 6 bases, J shed 3 bases, and the junction held 9 bases outside the gene matches. The CDR3 covers 15 residues. Germline V lookup: CDR1 MDHEN, CDR2 SYDVKM. The DNA of the CDR3 is TGTGCCAGCAGACCCACAGGGGGGCTCGACACTGAAGCTTTCTTT. Protein product: CASRPTGGLDTEAFF.

This sequence joins TRBV27 and TRBJ1-1; tentatively, D is TRBD1 (5 bases). The CDR3 spans 13 residues. Trimming removed 8 bases from V and 0 bases from J, with 10 bases in between. CDR1 is MNHEY and CDR2 is SMNVEV in the germline V gene (reference sequence). In nucleotides, the CDR3 is TGTGCCAGCCAGGGCTCTGTGAACACTGAAGCTTTCTTT. It encodes CASQGSVNTEAFF.

This clonotype occurred once. This chain uses TRBV4-2 with TRBJ1-4; D gene unclear. CDR1 is LGHNA and CDR2 is YNFKEQ in the germline V gene. This CDR3 is built from 16 residues. V lost 0 bases to trimming and J lost 0 bases, with 8 bases between them. In nucleotides, the CDR3 is TGTGCCAGCAGCCAAGATAGACCGACAACTAATGAAAAACTGTTTTTT. Protein: CASSQDRPTTNEKLFF.

This clonotype was seen a handful of times. V and J are TRBV4-3 and TRBJ2-5; 8 bases match TRBD2. The CDR3 spans 15 residues. J gave up 4 bases and V 1 base, and 5 bases lay outside the gene matches. The germline V gene has CDR1 LGHNA and CDR2 YSLEER. As DNA, the CDR3 is TGCGCCAGCAGCCAAGGGGGGGGACTAGGAGAGACCCAGTACTTC. Its translation is CASSQGGGLGETQYF.

This clonotype has just a few counts. This sequence joins TRBV9 and TRBJ2-7, with D hard to call. V lost 1 base to trimming and J lost 7 bases, with 9 bases between them. Germline V CDR1 and CDR2: SGDLS, YYNGEE. The CDR3 covers 12 residues. CDR3 in amino acids: CASSVLRREQYF. The CDR3 bases are TGTGCCAGCAGCGTATTAAGGAGAGAGCAGTACTTC.

This chain connects TRBV27 to TRBJ2-7, with D perhaps TRBD1 (6 bases). Trimming removed 4 bases from V and 3 bases from J, with 13 bases in between. CDR1 and CDR2 (germline): MNHEY, SMNVEV (reference sequence). The CDR3 covers 14 residues. CDR3 sequence (DNA): TGTGCCAGCAGTTGGACCGGGACACACTACGAGCAGTACTTC. This translates into CASSWTGTHYEQYF.

This clonotype was seen ten or more times. The chain carries TRBV6-2 or TRBV6-3 and TRBJ2-1; D possibly corresponds to TRBD2 (5 bases). The germline V gene encodes CDR1 MNHEY and CDR2 SVGEGT. V was shortened by 2 bases and J by 2 bases, with 13 bases between the two germline ends. CDR3 length equals 16 residues. The CDR3 region is CASSYETNLPYNEQFF. The CDR3 nucleotides read TGTGCCAGCAGTTACGAGACTAACCTCCCCTACAATGAGCAGTTCTTC.

This clonotype was observed at least ten times. The chain has TRBV5-5 and TRBJ1-1; D gene ambiguous. From germline, CDR1 is SGHKS and CDR2 YYEKEE (reference sequence). This CDR3 is 12 amino acids long. V was clipped by 2 bases and J by 5 bases, with 7 bases between them. The CDR3 reads CASSFSLTEAFF. Here the CDR3 DNA reads TGTGCCAGCAGCTTCTCATTGACTGAAGCTTTCTTT.